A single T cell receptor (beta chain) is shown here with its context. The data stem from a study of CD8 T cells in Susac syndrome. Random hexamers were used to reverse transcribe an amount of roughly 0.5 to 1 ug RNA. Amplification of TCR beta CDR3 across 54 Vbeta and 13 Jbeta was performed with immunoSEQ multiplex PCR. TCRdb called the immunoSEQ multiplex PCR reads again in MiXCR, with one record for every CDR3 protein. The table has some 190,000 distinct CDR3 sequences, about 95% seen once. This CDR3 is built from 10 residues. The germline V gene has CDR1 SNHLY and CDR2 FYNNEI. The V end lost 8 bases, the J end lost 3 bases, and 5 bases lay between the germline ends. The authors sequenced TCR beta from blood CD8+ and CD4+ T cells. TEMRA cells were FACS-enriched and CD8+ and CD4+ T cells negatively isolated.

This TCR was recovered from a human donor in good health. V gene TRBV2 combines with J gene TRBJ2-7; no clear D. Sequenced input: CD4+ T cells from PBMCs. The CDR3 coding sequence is TGTGCCAGCGGGCTCTACGAGCAGTACTTC. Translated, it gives CASGLYEQYF.